These 10 T cell receptor beta chains share one sample of origin, sequenced in a study of blood T cell repertoires in COVID-19. The protocol was immunoSEQ multiplex PCR, while the TCRdb copy is restricted to in-frame clones and leaves out a portion. The sample includes about 300,000 clones, about 90% of them seen just once. The sample consisted of PBMCs or T cells enriched from blood (not recorded which). These receptors all come from a woman younger than 35 with acute COVID-19.

The chain is built from TRBV10-2 and TRBJ2-1, with 7 bases matching TRBD2. The junction had 12 bases not matched to a gene; V was cut back by 6 bases and J by 4 bases. Germline values: CDR1 WSHSY, CDR2 SAAADI. The CDR3 sequence is 16 residues long. The CDR3 region has the DNA TGCGCCAGCAGGCCCACGGCGGGAGTGCTGTACAATGAGCAGTTCTTC. It encodes CASRPTAGVLYNEQFF.

CDR3 protein: CASKLLGVSVLTF. The CDR3 nucleotides read TGTGCCAGCAAACTTTTAGGGGTGAGCGTCCTGACTTTC. The V and J genes are TRBV28 and TRBJ2-6, with D perhaps matching TRBD1 (5 bases). The V gene lost 7 bases and the J gene lost 12 bases, with 16 bases spanning the gap. CDR1 is MDHEN and CDR2 is SYDVKM in the germline V gene. This CDR3 spans 13 amino acids.

The chain couples TRBV27 to TRBJ2-7; TRBD2 agrees at 10 bases. Germline loops: CDR1 MNHEY, CDR2 SMNVEV (reference sequence). The trim removed 2 bases at V and 6 bases at J, leaving 4 bases unmatched. The CDR3 spans 14 residues. This CDR3 reads CASSLLSSGSEQYF. The CDR3 nucleotides read TGTGCCAGCAGTTTACTGTCTAGCGGGAGCGAGCAGTACTTC.

Of note for this clone: At the DNA level, this CDR3 is encoded by other sequences in the same sample as well. The chain uses TRBV28 and TRBJ2-7; D gene unclear. This CDR3 is 11 amino acids long. V shed 6 bases and J shed 2 bases, with 5 bases lying between them. Germline CDR1 MDHEN, CDR2 SYDVKM. CDR3 in DNA: TGTGCCAGCAGCCTAGCCTACGAGCAGTACTTC. It specifies CASSLAYEQYF.

V is TRBV28 and J is TRBJ1-2; TRBD1 is a possible D gene (5 bases). V lost 2 bases to trimming and J lost 2 bases, with 6 bases between them. CDR1 MDHEN and CDR2 SYDVKM come from the germline V gene. The CDR3 covers 13 residues. In DNA form, the CDR3 reads TGTGCCAGCAGTTTAACAGGCAACTATGGCTACACCTTC. Residues: CASSLTGNYGYTF.

The rearrangement uses TRBV6-5 and TRBJ1-1; TRBD1 agrees at 7 bases. After removal of 2 bases from V and 8 bases from J, the junction contained 14 bases not matched to a gene. The CDR3 extends over 16 amino acids. Germline lookup yields CDR1 MNHEY and CDR2 SVGAGI. The CDR3 DNA is TGTGCCAGCAGTTACGGTTGGGGGGCAGGGGGTGGAGAAGCTTTCTTT. Translation gives CASSYGWGAGGGEAFF.

The V gene is TRBV7-3, the J gene TRBJ2-3, with 10 bases that match TRBD2. V shed 4 bases, J shed 5 bases, and the junction held 9 bases outside the gene matches. Looked up from germline, CDR1 is SGHTA and CDR2 is FQGTGA. The CDR3 is 16 residues long. Here the CDR3 DNA reads TGTGCCAGCAGCTCCCTAGCGGGAGTGGGAATAGATACGCAGTATTTT. This sequence encodes CASSSLAGVGIDTQYF. The variable domain in full, with the rest retrieved from reference TRBV7-3 and TRBJ2-3, is GAGVSQTPSNKVTEKGKYVELRCDPISGHTALYWYRQSLGQGPEFLIYFQGTGAADDSGLPNDRFFAVRPEGSVSTLKIQRTERGDSAVYLCASSSLAGVGIDTQYFGPGTRLTVL.

This clone has only one observation. The J gene is TRBJ1-6, the V gene TRBV28, with a possible D match to TRBD1 (6 bases). The CDR3 extends over 15 amino acids. Trimming removed 3 bases at V and 0 bases at J, with 6 bases between. The germline V gene encodes CDR1 MDHEN and CDR2 SYDVKM. Written as DNA, the CDR3 is TGTGCCAGCAGTTTGGACAGCTCCTATAATTCACCCCTCCACTTT. It yields the protein CASSLDSSYNSPLHF.

The chain joins TRBV18 to TRBJ2-1; 11 bases fit TRBD1. Germline V gives CDR1 KGHSH, CDR2 LQKENI. V lost 6 bases to trimming and J lost 5 bases; unmatched junction nucleotides: 3. This CDR3 has 14 amino acids. Here the CDR3 DNA reads TGTGCCAGCTCCTTGGACAGGGGGCACAATGAGCAGTTCTTC. Translation gives CASSLDRGHNEQFF. The variable domain in full, completed from reference TRBV18 and TRBJ2-1, reads NAGVMQNPRHLVRRRGQEARLRCSPMKGHSHVYWYRQLPEEGLKFMVYLQKENIIDESGMPKERFSAEFPKEGPSILRIQQVVRGDSAAYFCASSLDRGHNEQFFGPGTRLTVL.

The chain joins TRBV7-9 to TRBJ2-1; the match to TRBD2 covers 13 bases. J lost 7 bases, V lost 5 bases, and 5 bases had no gene match. The V gene's germline CDR1 is SEHNR and CDR2 FQNEAQ (reference sequence). This CDR3 is built from 15 residues. CDR3 sequence: CASSNRLAGGNEQFF. The DNA of the CDR3 is TGTGCCAGCAGCAACCGACTAGCGGGAGGAAATGAGCAGTTCTTC.